The subject of this entry is one TCR beta chain. Its target is not known. UMI-labeled TRB cDNA libraries were prepared by 5' RACE. TCRdb derives one entry per CDR3 protein from the 5' RACE reads, leaving out DNA. This table holds over 20,000 distinct CDR3 sequences. The source of the sample is a study of CXCR3-negative and CXCR3-positive naive CD8 T cells. The overall study: Roughly 140 million TRB reads were obtained in total, which works out to about 1.5 +/- 0.3 million per library. Findings and caveats of the study: From TRB CDR3 properties, TCR strength was inferred; surface CD5 did not differ between naive subsets.

A CD45RO-CCR7+CD27+CD95- profile was what naive CD8+ T cells displayed. The sequencing sample was made of naive CXCR3- CD8+ T cells from blood. The subset was: CD45RO-CCR7+CD27+CD95- naive CD8+ T cells lacking CXCR3 (TNR3-). This receptor was taken from a human donor in good health. Some clones in this sample may be carry-over from other donors' samples.

The CDR3 sequence is CASSPAVSGGVGDTQYF. The genes are TRBV5-1 and TRBJ2-3; TCRdb names TRBD2, which stays unverified in the absence of DNA. This CDR3 spans 17 amino acids. Germline V CDR1 and CDR2: SGHRS, YFSETQ.